This T cell receptor beta chain was sequenced in a study of alternative splicing in chronic myeloid leukemia remission (dated by TCRdb to the early 2020s). Describing the broader study: Remission specimens from the trials were collected at major or complete molecular response, at 12 or 24 months of TKI therapy. RNA sequencing was used to profile peripheral blood obtained from chronic-phase CML patients at diagnosis and at remission, and the resulting profiles were compared with those of healthy donors. About 10 diagnostic specimens, together with matched remission specimens, were obtained from the RESIST (imatinib), ENESTxtnd (nilotinib) and PINNACLE (nilotinib plus pegylated interferon) trials. Median ages of approximately 51 years at diagnosis, under 60 at remission and around 37 for healthy controls were recorded. The diagnostic specimens from the trials consisted of total leukocytes from peripheral blood collected in EDTA. Nine CML samples, seven diagnostic and two matched remission, came from the French Persistem study. The female/male split was 11/5 for diagnosis samples, 8/3 for remission samples and 2/4 for controls. Total RNA was extracted with Trizol from peripheral blood mononuclear cells of diagnosis, remission and control samples. What the authors observed across the whole study: Blood cell composition differed strongly by timepoint, shifting from myeloid progenitor enrichment at diagnosis to mature lymphoid enrichment at remission. At remission, blood cell composition had been reconfigured so that it resembled normal controls enriched in lymphoid cells.

The germline V gene yields MNHEY for CDR1 and SVGAGI for CDR2. Reading from cysteine to phenylalanine, the CDR3 counts 14 amino acids. Only the protein is available. In its sample, this clonotype was seen a few times. This receptor's antigen is unknown. The library was prepared using bulk RNA-seq. The TruSeq Stranded RNA sample prep kit was used to generate libraries of poly-A-enriched mRNA from an input of 0.8 to 1 ug total RNA. Paired-end sequencing was performed on a HiSeq 2500, with each sample sequenced in triplicate. RNA-seq read length was 125 nucleotides per mate. From the authors' description of their analysis: Reads were trimmed and aligned to hg38 using STAR v2.7, and quality control was done with FASTQC, RSeQC and multiqc. Salmon 0.14.1 was used to quantify gene expression levels as transcripts per million (TPM). Principal component analysis suggested that transcriptomic profiles were not driven by trial, library batch, sequencing batch, treatment regimen or sex. Based on TCRdb reprocessing of the reads, there is one entry per CDR3 protein sequence, and DNA is missing. None of the V and J calls come from the authors' own analysis; TCRdb made them. The sample includes a few hundred distinct CDR3 sequences, with less than 97% observed a single time. Approximately 8.4% of the sample is held by the ten biggest clonotypes.

The time point label of this sample denotes: major or complete molecular response after front-line TKI therapy. Sixteen CML patients made up the patient cohort, and matched post-remission samples were retrieved for a subset of those patients. The sequence is built from TRBV6-5 and TRBJ1-1. Sequencing used PBMCs or total blood leukocytes (not recorded which), obtained during remission. This TCR came from an adult with chronic myeloid leukemia. The CDR3 corresponds to CASSYRQGRTEAFF.